This entry lists 15 T cell receptor beta chains sequenced from one sample in a study of T-cell reconstitution after alpha-beta-depleted transplantation in children. The TCRbeta library was prepared with unique molecular identifiers. Each CDR3 protein gets one entry after TCRdb re-called the PCR reads with MiXCR. Here the sample spans some 830,000 distinct CDR3 sequences, less than 20% being singletons. The sample consisted of PBMCs, mostly from graft donor cells, taken 360 days after TCRalphabeta/CD19-depleted stem cell transplant. These receptors originate from a male patient under 18 who had a stem cell transplant for acute lymphoblastic leukemia, so the T cells may come from the graft donor.

The chain links TRBV19 to TRBJ1-1; D gene unclear. This CDR3 spans 10 amino acids. V gave up 11 bases and J gave up 13 bases, with 17 bases separating them. The germline CDR1 and CDR2 sequences are LNHDA and SQIVND (reference sequence). The CDR3 spells CASGITWVFF. The CDR3 DNA reads as TGTGCCTCGGGGATTACTTGGGTTTTCTTT.

In its sample, this clonotype was seen a few times. The chain carries TRBV2 and TRBJ2-1, with 7 bases lining up with TRBD2. The CDR3 totals 15 residues. Germline loops: CDR1 SNHLY, CDR2 FYNNEI. J was trimmed by 3 bases and V by 6 bases; bases with no gene match: 8. CDR3 in DNA: TGTGCCAGCAGGGTCACTAGCGCCCACTACAATGAGCAGTTCTTC. This encodes CASRVTSAHYNEQFF.

The rearrangement uses TRBV2 and TRBJ1-5; D ambiguous. Trimming shortened V by 8 bases and J by 4 bases, and 9 bases separated the two germline ends. There are 12 residues in the CDR3. The V gene's germline CDR1 is SNHLY and CDR2 FYNNEI. The CDR3 DNA sequence: TGTGCCAGCCGAGATCTAAATCAGCCCCAGCATTTT. This encodes CASRDLNQPQHF.

The rearrangement joins TRBV3-1 to TRBJ2-7; D might be TRBD2 (6 bases). The germline gives CDR1 LGHDT, CDR2 YNNKEL (reference sequence). The CDR3 covers 19 residues. Trimming shortened V by 1 base and J by 2 bases, and 24 bases separated the two germline ends. CDR3 in DNA: TGTGCCAGCAGCCAAGCGCCGGGAGTAAATAGGGTGAAGACCTACGAGCAGTACTTC. This sequence encodes CASSQAPGVNRVKTYEQYF.

This rearrangement joins TRBV27 to TRBJ2-4; D gene ambiguous. Looked up from germline, CDR1 is MNHEY and CDR2 is SMNVEV (reference sequence). V lost 4 bases and J lost 1, with 8 bases in between. The CDR3 runs 14 residues. The CDR3 sequence is CASSSTHAKNIQYF. The DNA of the CDR3 is TGTGCCAGCAGTTCAACTCATGCCAAAAACATTCAGTACTTC.

This clonotype was observed a handful of times. This chain connects TRBV29-1 to TRBJ1-1; D might be TRBD1 (5 bases). The CDR3 has 12 residues. V lost 7 bases to trimming and J lost 4 bases, with 13 bases between them. Germline V gives CDR1 SQVTM, CDR2 ANQGSEA. CDR3 in amino acids: CSGSLGGTEAFF. CDR3 DNA sequence: TGCAGCGGCTCGTTGGGGGGCACTGAAGCTTTCTTT.

This clonotype came up a few times. This rearrangement joins TRBV25-1 to TRBJ2-1; D is ambiguous. V lost 7 bases, J lost 4 bases, and 8 bases lay in between. The CDR3 loop spans 12 amino acids. CDR1 MGHDK and CDR2 SYGVNS come from the germline V gene. The chain's CDR3 is CASKFGYNEQFF. The CDR3 DNA reads TGTGCCAGCAAGTTCGGGTACAATGAGCAGTTCTTC.

This clonotype was seen a handful of times. An end of the junction does not agree with germline; a read error may underlie this. V usage is TRBV2 and J usage is TRBJ2-3; unclear D gene. Germline V gene data show CDR1 as SNHLY and CDR2 as FYNNEI. The CDR3 contains 13 residues. In DNA form, the CDR3 reads TGTGCCAGCAATGAACTTATAGGGGATACGCAGTATTTT. Its protein is CASNELIGDTQYF.

The sample holds a few counts of this clonotype. The V gene is TRBV5-1, the J gene TRBJ1-3; 10 bases map to TRBD1. Trimming cost V 0 bases and J 4 bases; bases outside gene matches: 7. Germline V lookup: CDR1 SGHRS, CDR2 YFSETQ. The CDR3 spans 17 residues. Here the CDR3 DNA reads TGCGCCAGCAGCTTGGGCAGGACAGGGGGATCCGGAAACACCATATATTTT. Amino acids: CASSLGRTGGSGNTIYF.

The chain combines TRBV5-5 with TRBJ2-7, with a weak D call TRBD2 (5 bases). The V gene lost 4 bases and the J gene lost 0 bases, with 17 bases spanning the gap. The V gene's germline CDR1 is SGHKS and CDR2 YYEKEE (reference sequence). This CDR3 is 16 amino acids long. The CDR3 is CASSTLIGDYSYEQYF. CDR3 nucleotide sequence: TGTGCCAGCAGCACTCTAATAGGAGACTACTCCTACGAGCAGTACTTC.

This clonotype was recorded at least ten times. Its ends do not fully match the called genes, so a read error is possible. The rearrangement links TRBV5-1 to TRBJ2-7; a possible D gene is TRBD2 (5 bases). Germline lookup yields CDR1 SGHRS and CDR2 YFSETQ. CDR3 size: 11 residues. The CDR3 nucleotides read TGTGCCAGCAGCGGAACCTACGAGCAGTACTTC. Translation gives CASSGTYEQYF. Looking up the rest from reference TRBV5-1 and TRBJ2-7 gives the full variable domain: KAGVTQTPRYLIKTRGQQVTLSCSPISGHRSVSWYQQTPGQGLQFLFEYFSETQRNKGNFPGRFSGRQFSNSRSEMNVSTLELGDSALYLCASSGTYEQYFGPGTRLTVT.

This clonotype came up many times. The chain uses TRBV7-3 and TRBJ1-2; 9 bases are a match to TRBD1. Germline values: CDR1 SGHTA, CDR2 FQGTGA. The CDR3 covers 14 residues. V was clipped by 5 bases and J by 3 bases; unmatched bases: 4. DNA of the CDR3: TGTGCCAGCAGCCCACGGACAGGGGACTATGGCTACACCTTC. This encodes CASSPRTGDYGYTF.

This clonotype has a handful of counts. The J gene is TRBJ2-3, the V gene TRBV28, with a tentative D call TRBD2 (7 bases). V shed 5 bases and J shed 0 bases, with 15 bases lying between them. Germline V lookup: CDR1 MDHEN, CDR2 SYDVKM. The CDR3 length is 16 residues. The CDR3 DNA follows: TGTGCCAGCAGTCCCGCTGGGGGGGCGAGCACAGATACGCAGTATTTT. Its protein product is CASSPAGGASTDTQYF. Supplemented by reference TRBV28 and TRBJ2-3, the full variable domain reads DVKVTQSSRYLVKRTGEKVFLECVQDMDHENMFWYRQDPGLGLRLIYFSYDVKMKEKGDIPEGYSVSREKKERFSLILESASTNQTSMYLCASSPAGGASTDTQYFGPGTRLTVL.

The rearrangement joins TRBV20-1 to TRBJ1-2; 11 bases match TRBD1. There are 15 residues in the CDR3. Unmatched junction bases numbered 8, after V lost 0 bases and J lost 8 bases. Germline loops: CDR1 DFQATT, CDR2 SNEGSKA (reference sequence). The CDR3 DNA sequence: TGCAGTGCTAGAGATTTAGGACAGGGGGCCTTAGGCTACACCTTC. Its translation is CSARDLGQGALGYTF.

This clonotype was observed once. This chain uses TRBV12-3 or TRBV12-4 with TRBJ1-2, with D uncertain. The CDR3 has 14 amino acids. V lost 5 bases and J 8 bases, leaving 18 bases between the germline ends. This CDR3 reads CASSLGSHPKGYTF. Here the CDR3 DNA reads TGTGCCAGCAGTCTAGGATCCCACCCGAAGGGCTACACCTTC.